This T cell receptor beta chain came from a study of blood T cell repertoires in COVID-19. Germline V gene data show CDR1 as LNHDA and CDR2 as SQIVND (reference sequence). V shed 1 base and J 7 bases; nucleotides not matched to a gene: 5. CDR3 length: 15 residues. The cohort comprised adults aged about 18 to 100 years residing in approximately 25 US areas. Measured with immunoSEQ multiplex PCR; TCRdb has only the in-frame clones, and not every one. This sample has fewer than 250,000 clones, with 70% to 90% found just once. V and J are TRBV19 and TRBJ2-1; 9 nucleotides line up with TRBD2. Sequencing was performed on PBMCs or T cells enriched from blood (not recorded which). The clonotype originates from a man aged 45-60 years who had been exposed to COVID-19. CDR3 DNA: TGTGCCAGTAGTATAGTTAGCGGGAGTCTTAATGAGCAGTTCTTC. Encoded protein: CASSIVSGSLNEQFF.